Listed below are T cell receptor beta chains from one sample, sequenced in a study of T cells in Graves' hyperthyroidism and ophthalmopathy. TCRdb passed the multiplex PCR reads through MiXCR, listing each CDR3 protein once. The sample comprises about 640,000 distinct CDR3 sequences, less than 25% of which are singletons, and roughly a third rests with the top ten. The source material was blood. Source of these receptors: a man aged 25-45 years with Graves' ophthalmopathy. The CDR3 runs from the conserved cysteine through the conserved F or W. A D gene is named only where the DNA matches it firmly. Expanded clones get a size class; other rows say once, few or many, or leave the size out.

j_call	v_call	d_call	clone_size	cdr3_length	cdr3_nt	cdr3_aa
TRBJ2-1	TRBV7-2	.	many	15	TGTGCCAGCAGCTTGGTCTCAGGGTCCTACAATGAGCAGTTCTTC	CASSLVSGSYNEQFF
TRBJ2-3	TRBV24-1	TRBD1	once	17	TGTGCCACCAGTGATTTGCATGGCCAGGGGGCAGCAGATACGCAGTATTTT	CATSDLHGQGAADTQYF
TRBJ1-5	TRBV20-1	.	few	15	TGCAGTGCTAGAGATTGGTTGGGGAGCAATCAGCCCCAGCATTTT	CSARDWLGSNQPQHF
TRBJ2-1	TRBV19	TRBD1	few	14	TGTGCCAGTAGTATACTCCAGGGGGCGGATGAGCAGTTCTTC	CASSILQGADEQFF
TRBJ2-1	TRBV7-9	.	.	15	TGTGCCAGCAGTCCGGACAAGGGCTCCTACAATGAGCAGTTCTTC	CASSPDKGSYNEQFF
TRBJ1-2	TRBV5-1	.	many	13	TGCGCCAGCAGCCCGGAGGGGCAAGGTACCTACACCTTC	CASSPEGQGTYTF
TRBJ1-2	TRBV30	.	few	12	TGTGCCTCCTCCTGGAGGGGGGAAGGCTACACCTTC	CASSWRGEGYTF
TRBJ2-3	TRBV6-2/TRBV6-3	TRBD2	few	14	TGTGCCAGCAGTTACGCAGCGGGAGGAGATACGCAGTATTTT	CASSYAAGGDTQYF
TRBJ2-7	TRBV5-1	TRBD1	many	17	TGCGCCAGCAGCTTGGCCTCCTGGGACAGGGGGCTCTACGAGCAGTACTTC	CASSLASWDRGLYEQYF
TRBJ2-5	TRBV10-3	.	.	14	TGTGCCATCAGCGCATCTACCTCCCAAGAGACCCAGTACTTC	CAISASTSQETQYF
TRBJ2-5	TRBV4-1	.	.	13	TGCGCCAGCAGCCAACTTACCGTAGAGACCCAGTACTTC	CASSQLTVETQYF
TRBJ2-3	TRBV28	.	many	15	TGTGCCAGCCCCCGCGGCAGGGATGGTACAGATACGCAGTATTTT	CASPRGRDGTDTQYF
TRBJ2-1	TRBV7-9	TRBD2	.	17	TGTGCCAGCAGCTCCGCGGGGGGGGGGGCAGGGTACAATGAGCAGTTCTTC	CASSSAGGGAGYNEQFF
TRBJ1-5	TRBV29-1	.	.	14	TGCAGCGTGGCCGATAGAAGCGGCAATCAGCCCCAGCATTTT	CSVADRSGNQPQHF
TRBJ1-5	TRBV7-2	TRBD1	.	14	TGTGCCAGCAGCTTTGGACAGGGCCTACAGCCCCAGCATTTT	CASSFGQGLQPQHF
TRBJ1-2	TRBV9	.	.	16	TGTGCCAGCAGCCTACGGGGGAGAGAAGGGCAATATGGCTACACCTTC	CASSLRGREGQYGYTF
TRBJ2-1	TRBV3-1	TRBD2	.	12	TGTGCCAGCAGCCAAATGGGAGGGTTGGGGTTCTTC	CASSQMGGLGFF
TRBJ2-1	TRBV2	TRBD1	.	14	TGTGCCAGCCAAAGGGGGACAGGGTTAAATGAGCAGTTCTTC	CASQRGTGLNEQFF
TRBJ1-1	TRBV10-2	.	.	12	TGCGCCAGCAGTGACACAGGTGCAGCAGCTTTCTTT	CASSDTGAAAFF
TRBJ1-5	TRBV27	.	.	13	TGTGCCAGTTGTGAAGGGTGGGCCCAGCCCCAGCATTTT	CASCEGWAQPQHF
TRBJ2-7	TRBV6-2/TRBV6-3	TRBD1	.	13	TGTGCCAGTACCGGGACAGAAGACTACGAGCAGTACTTC	CASTGTEDYEQYF
TRBJ2-5	TRBV27	.	.	15	TGTGCCAGCAGTTTTGGTGCTACCTGGCAAGAGACCCAGTACTTC	CASSFGATWQETQYF
TRBJ1-3	TRBV20-1	.	many	13	TGCAGTGCTAGAGACCGGGGAGGAAACACCATATATTTT	CSARDRGGNTIYF
TRBJ1-6	TRBV28	.	.	19	TGTGCCAGCAGTTTAGAGGCCAGGGGTTTGGGGTCCTATAATTCACCCCTCCACTTT	CASSLEARGLGSYNSPLHF
TRBJ1-4	TRBV2	.	few	14	TGTGCCAGCTCCCCAGCGCCCAGGGGTGAAAAACTGTTTTTT	CASSPAPRGEKLFF
TRBJ1-1	TRBV4-3	.	.	15	TGCGCCAGCAGCCAAGGGCTCGGGCAGAACACTGAAGCTTTCTTT	CASSQGLGQNTEAFF
TRBJ2-7	TRBV6-1	TRBD2	.	17	TGTGCCAGCAGTGAAAGGGGCCTAGCGGGAGCCTCCTACGAGCAGTACTTC	CASSERGLAGASYEQYF
TRBJ2-1	TRBV20-1	TRBD1	few	16	TGCAGTGCTAGAGATCTCGAAGACAGGGGCTACAATGAGCAGTTCTTC	CSARDLEDRGYNEQFF
TRBJ2-7	TRBV7-2	.	few	14	TGTGCCAGCAGCCTCCTCGTACAGGGACGCGAGCAGTACTTC	CASSLLVQGREQYF
TRBJ2-3	TRBV18	.	few	14	TGTGCCAGCTCACCCAATAGGGGCGCAGATACGCAGTATTTT	CASSPNRGADTQYF
TRBJ2-2	TRBV7-9	TRBD1	many	16	TGTGCCAGCAGCCCGACAGGGACGATGAACACCGGGGAGCTGTTTTTT	CASSPTGTMNTGELFF
TRBJ2-7	TRBV28	TRBD2	many	15	TGTGCCAGCAGTCCGATCGGGGCTAGCGGATACGAGCAGTACTTC	CASSPIGASGYEQYF
TRBJ2-7	TRBV20-1	.	.	15	TGCAGTGCTAGAGATCGAAGCAGGGTTCTTACCGAGCAGTACTTC	CSARDRSRVLTEQYF
TRBJ1-3	TRBV11-2	.	many	16	TGTGCCAGCAGCTTAGAGTACGGACTCTCTGGAAACACCATATATTTT	CASSLEYGLSGNTIYF
TRBJ2-1	TRBV28	TRBD2	few	15	TGTGCCAGCAGTTTAGCGTCTAGCGGGAGGCATGAGCAGTTCTTC	CASSLASSGRHEQFF
TRBJ2-1	TRBV7-9	.	.	15	TGTGCCAGCAGCCGACCTCGGGACTCCTACAATGAGCAGTTCTTC	CASSRPRDSYNEQFF
TRBJ2-7	TRBV7-9	TRBD1	.	13	TGTGCCAGCACCGGGACAGGGACCCACGAGCAGTACTTC	CASTGTGTHEQYF
TRBJ2-4	TRBV28	.	few	15	TGTGCCAGCAGTTTTGTCGGGGGCGGCAAAAACATTCAGTACTTC	CASSFVGGGKNIQYF
TRBJ1-4	TRBV6-2/TRBV6-3	.	few	15	TGTGCCAGCAGCTCTCGATCGAGGGGTGCTGAAAAACTGTTTTTT	CASSSRSRGAEKLFF
TRBJ2-7	TRBV20-1	TRBD2	.	14	TGCAGTGCTGCCACCGGGACTAGATCCTACGAGCAGTACTTC	CSAATGTRSYEQYF
TRBJ2-6	TRBV28	.	few	18	TGTGCCAGCAACTTGGACCGGAGGGGGATCTCTGGGGCCAACGTCCTGACTTTC	CASNLDRRGISGANVLTF
TRBJ2-3	TRBV5-1	TRBD2	.	17	TGTGCCAGCAGCGTAGGACGGACTAGCGGGAGCACAGATACGCAGTATTTT	CASSVGRTSGSTDTQYF
TRBJ2-2	TRBV4-2	.	.	12	TGTGCCAGCGGCTACGCGGCCGGGGAGCTGTTTTTT	CASGYAAGELFF
TRBJ2-7	TRBV5-1	TRBD2	.	16	TGCGCCAGCAGCTTGGGACTAGCGGGAGGTCGGAACGAGCAGTACTTC	CASSLGLAGGRNEQYF
TRBJ1-1	TRBV14	.	few	15	TGTGCCAGCAGCCAAGATCTTGGGGGGGGCACTGAAGCTTTCTTT	CASSQDLGGGTEAFF
TRBJ2-2	TRBV7-8	TRBD2	few	15	TGTGCCAGCAGCTTAGCGCCTCGGGGGGCCGGGGAGCTGTTTTTT	CASSLAPRGAGELFF
TRBJ2-4	TRBV5-8	.	few	17	TGTGCCAGCAGCAAGACAGGTGTGAACCTAGCCAAAAACATTCAGTACTTC	CASSKTGVNLAKNIQYF
TRBJ2-1	TRBV9	TRBD2	.	15	TGTGCCAGCAGCGTATTGACTAGCGGGCGGGACGAGCAGTTCTTC	CASSVLTSGRDEQFF
TRBJ1-5	TRBV19	.	few	14	TGTGCCAGTAGTATAGAGGGGCTCAATCAGCCCCAGCATTTT	CASSIEGLNQPQHF
TRBJ1-5	TRBV7-2	.	.	15	TGTGCCAGCAGCCCAAGACGGGGGACCGACCAGCCCCAGCATTTT	CASSPRRGTDQPQHF
TRBJ2-4	TRBV27	.	few	15	TGTGCCAGCAGTTTTTCGCCGGGGGCGGAAAACATTCAGTACTTC	CASSFSPGAENIQYF
TRBJ1-3	TRBV6-2/TRBV6-3	TRBD1	.	15	TGTGCCAGCACCGGTTGGACAGGGACAGGAAACACCATATATTTT	CASTGWTGTGNTIYF
TRBJ1-3	TRBV14	.	few	15	TGTGCCAGCAGGCGGACAGCGGTCTCTGGAAACACCATATATTTT	CASRRTAVSGNTIYF
TRBJ2-7	TRBV6-2/TRBV6-3	.	few	13	TGTGCCAGCAGTGACTTCCATTCCTACGAGCAGTACTTC	CASSDFHSYEQYF
TRBJ2-2	TRBV6-1	.	few	13	TGTGCCAGCAGACTCCTGTACACCGGGGAGCTGTTTTTT	CASRLLYTGELFF
TRBJ2-1	TRBV7-9	TRBD2	.	17	TGTGCCAGCAGCTTACTGGCACTAGCGGGAGGTCCCAATGAGCAGTTCTTC	CASSLLALAGGPNEQFF
TRBJ2-7	TRBV10-1	.	.	14	TGCGCCAGCAGTGAGCAAGGCGGGTTCGGCGAGCAGTACTTC	CASSEQGGFGEQYF
TRBJ2-5	TRBV20-1	TRBD2	few	15	TGCAGTGCTAGACGACTAGCGGGACTACAAGAGACCCAGTACTTC	CSARRLAGLQETQYF
TRBJ2-6	TRBV7-2	.	.	16	TGTGCCAGCAGCTTAAGGGTGGGCTCTGGGGCCAACGTCCTGACTTTC	CASSLRVGSGANVLTF
TRBJ1-1	TRBV27	TRBD1	.	16	TGTGCCAGCAGTTCCCTTACAGGGGCGCGGACCCCTGGAGCTTTCTTT	CASSSLTGARTPGAFF